This paragraph covers one T cell receptor (beta chain) sequence. The data stem from a study of shared clonotypes between healthy human individuals. Clones were sequenced by immunoSEQ multiplex PCR, and TCRdb holds only the in-frame ones, with some missing. The table records 1.4 million to 1.5 million clones, approximately 97% of them present only once. The TCR originated in a man in his thirties or forties in good health. Material: naive CD4+ T cells sorted from blood. Subset of the sample: CD45RA+ positively selected.

The CDR3 reads CASSPTEVRNQPQHF. The CDR3 bases are TGTGCCAGCAGCCCGACCGAGGTTCGCAATCAGCCCCAGCATTTT. This chain connects TRBV7-8 to TRBJ1-5, with D unclear. Germline V gives CDR1 SGHVS, CDR2 FQNEAQ. This CDR3 has 15 residues. V lost 5 bases to trimming and J lost 2 bases, with 13 bases between them.